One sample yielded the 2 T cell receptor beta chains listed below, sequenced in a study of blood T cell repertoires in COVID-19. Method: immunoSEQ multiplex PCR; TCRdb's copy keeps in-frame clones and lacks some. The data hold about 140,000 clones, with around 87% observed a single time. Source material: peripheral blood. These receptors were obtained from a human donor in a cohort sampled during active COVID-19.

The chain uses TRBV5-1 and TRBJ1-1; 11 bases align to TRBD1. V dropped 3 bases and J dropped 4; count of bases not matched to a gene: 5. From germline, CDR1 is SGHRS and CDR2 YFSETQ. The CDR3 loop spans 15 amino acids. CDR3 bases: TGCGCCAGCAGCTACGGACAGGGGGCCATCACTGAAGCTTTCTTT. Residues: CASSYGQGAITEAFF.

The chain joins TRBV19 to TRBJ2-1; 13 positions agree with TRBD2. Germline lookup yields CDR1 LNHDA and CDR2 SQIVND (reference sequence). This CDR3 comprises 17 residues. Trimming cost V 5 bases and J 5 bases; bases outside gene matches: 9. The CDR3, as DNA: TGTGCCAGTAGTTTGGGACTAGCGGGGCGGCGAGACAATGAGCAGTTCTTC. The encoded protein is CASSLGLAGRRDNEQFF.